The clone carrying this T cell receptor beta chain has ten or more counts. Its antigen is unknown. Molecular barcoding with unique molecular identifiers was used for the TCRbeta library. TCRdb re-called the PCR reads through MiXCR, storing one row per CDR3 protein. The table includes 60,000 to 70,000 distinct CDR3 sequences, roughly 4.9% detected once. Looked up from germline, CDR1 is SGHTA and CDR2 is FQGNSA. This CDR3 contains 15 residues. The ends lost 2 bases at V and 3 bases at J; junction bases unmatched: 4. These data come from a study of T-cell reconstitution after alpha-beta-depleted transplantation in children. Study-level points and caveats: Most T-cell counts and diversity one year after the transplant came from T cells that were newly produced. Where alpha-beta T cells came from about two months after transplant was reportedly several hundred expanded graft clones.

This sequence joins TRBV7-2 and TRBJ2-3, with 8 bases aligning to TRBD2. This receptor was identified in a boy under two years old who had a stem cell transplant for acute myeloid leukemia, so the T cells may come from the graft donor. The sequencing here drew on PBMCs, mostly from graft donor cells, taken 180 days after TCRalphabeta/CD19-depleted stem cell transplant. The CDR3 spells CASSLFSGETDTQYF. As DNA, the CDR3 is TGTGCCAGCAGCTTATTTAGCGGGGAGACAGATACGCAGTATTTT.